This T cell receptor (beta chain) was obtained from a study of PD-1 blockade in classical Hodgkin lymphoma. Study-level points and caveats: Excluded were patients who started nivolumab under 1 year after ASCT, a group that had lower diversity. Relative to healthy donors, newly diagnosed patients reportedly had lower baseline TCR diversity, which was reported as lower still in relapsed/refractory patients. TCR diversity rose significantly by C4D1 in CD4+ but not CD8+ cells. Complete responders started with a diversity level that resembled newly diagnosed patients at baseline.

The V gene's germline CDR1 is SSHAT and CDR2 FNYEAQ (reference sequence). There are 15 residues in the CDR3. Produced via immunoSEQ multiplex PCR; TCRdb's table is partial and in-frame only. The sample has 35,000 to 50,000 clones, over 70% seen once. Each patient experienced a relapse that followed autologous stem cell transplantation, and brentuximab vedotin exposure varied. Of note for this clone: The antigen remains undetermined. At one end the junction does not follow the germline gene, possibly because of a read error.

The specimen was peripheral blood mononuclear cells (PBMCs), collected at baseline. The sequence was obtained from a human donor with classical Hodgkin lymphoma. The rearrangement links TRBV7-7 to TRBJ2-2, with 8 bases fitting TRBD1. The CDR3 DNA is TGTGCTAGCAGCGCCGGGACAGGTGGAACCGGGGAGCTGTTTTTT. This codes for CASSAGTGGTGELFF.